This TCR beta chain appears in the sequencing data of a study of blood T cells in healthy people across ages. Overall study: Per two T cells, about one barcoded beta molecule was captured through template switching.

The authors ran a second PCR of roughly 6 to 12 cycles using a sample-barcoded 5' primer and a J-beta primer mix. MiXCR, run by TCRdb on the 5' RACE reads, gives a single entry per CDR3 protein. The sample lists fewer than 2 million distinct CDR3 sequences, roughly two fifths occurring once. Overall study findings and caveats: The CMV status of each donor remained undetermined, and this could have confounded shifts in expanded clonotypes.

As regards this clonotype: Antigen specificity is unknown.

Trimming removed 3 bases at V and 2 bases at J, with 21 bases between. The CDR3 extends over 17 amino acids. Germline V gives CDR1 DFQATT, CDR2 SNEGSKA (reference sequence). This TCR came from a human donor in good health. The chain has TRBV20-1 and TRBJ2-3; D may be TRBD1 or TRBD2 (5 bases each). What was sequenced was blood. Here the CDR3 DNA reads TGCAGTGCTAGGGGGGAATGGCCCCGACGAGACACAGATACGCAGTATTTT. It specifies CSARGEWPRRDTDTQYF.